These T cell receptor beta chains were read from a single sample in a study of T cells in localized non-small cell lung cancer. Produced via immunoSEQ multiplex PCR; TCRdb's table is partial and in-frame only. The sample includes 15,000 or so clones, roughly four fifths of them seen just once. Here the sequenced sample was peripheral blood, taken before any cancer treatment. The receptors were sampled from a female donor of 60 years or more with stage I squamous cell lung carcinoma. Each CDR3 is given with its conserved first and last residue. D genes are given only for firm matches. Part of the rows lack a size; the others show once, few, many or a class for expanded clones.

D	size	V	J	DNA	CDR3
-	-	TRBV5-1	TRBJ1-4	TGCGCCAGCGCTATGAACGGGGCCAACCTTAATGAAAAACTGTTTTTT	CASAMNGANLNEKLFF
-	-	TRBV7-2	TRBJ2-4	TGTGCCAGCAGCTTAGACAGGGCCAAAAACATTCAGTACTTC	CASSLDRAKNIQYF
TRBD1	-	TRBV30	TRBJ1-6	TGTGCCTGGAGTGTCGGGGACAGGGAAGGCTCACCCCTCCACTTT	CAWSVGDREGSPLHF
-	-	TRBV28	TRBJ1-2	TGTGCCAGCAGTCCCCTTCAGCGGGGGGGCGGCTACACCTTC	CASSPLQRGGGYTF
TRBD2	-	TRBV5-4	TRBJ2-2	TGTGCCAGCAGCTTGCAGCGGGGGGGCCTCACCGGGGAGCTGTTTTTT	CASSLQRGGLTGELFF
TRBD1	-	TRBV5-1	TRBJ2-3	TGCGCCAGCAGCCCCCAGACAGGGGACACAGATACGCAGTATTTT	CASSPQTGDTDTQYF
TRBD1	-	TRBV19	TRBJ1-3	TGTGCCAGTAGTCCTCGACAGGGAGCGGGAAACACCATATATTTT	CASSPRQGAGNTIYF
TRBD2	-	TRBV7-9	TRBJ2-5	TGTGCCAGCAGCTCCCGGACTAGTGTGGGCCGAGAGACCCAGTACTTC	CASSSRTSVGRETQYF
-	once	TRBV10-3	TRBJ2-1	TGTGCCATCAGTGAGCGAGGAGACAATGAGCAGTTCTTC	CAISERGDNEQFF
-	-	TRBV5-4	TRBJ2-7	TGTGCCAGCAGCTCCGGGACGGATGGCTACGAGCAGTACTTC	CASSSGTDGYEQYF
-	once	TRBV6-6	TRBJ1-1	TGTGCCAGCAGTTGGTCGAACACTGAAGCTTTCTTT	CASSWSNTEAFF
TRBD2	once	TRBV19	TRBJ2-1	TGTGCCAGTAGTTCCTTGCTAGCGGAGAATGAGCAGTTCTTC	CASSSLLAENEQFF
-	-	TRBV29-1	TRBJ2-3	TGCGGCGTGAGTCATAGCACAGATACGCAGTATTTT	CGVSHSTDTQYF
-	-	TRBV18	TRBJ1-1	TGTGCCAGCTCCTCGGTTTCGGGGGACACTGAAGCTTTCTTT	CASSSVSGDTEAFF
-	-	TRBV4-1	TRBJ2-1	TGCGCCAGCAGCCAAGATGTGAGGTTAGCCCAATTAAATGAGCAGTTCTTC	CASSQDVRLAQLNEQFF
-	-	TRBV4-3	TRBJ2-3	TGCGCCAGCAGCCAACTATCACCTCTCGCAGATACGCAGTATTTT	CASSQLSPLADTQYF
-	-	TRBV5-1	TRBJ2-2	TGCGCCAGCAGCGCGGGTTCCGGGGAGCTGTTTTTT	CASSAGSGELFF
TRBD2	-	TRBV19	TRBJ2-3	TGTGCCAGTAGTTCGCGCGGGGGGGCCCATCCAGATACGCAGTATTTT	CASSSRGGAHPDTQYF
TRBD1	once	TRBV4-3	TRBJ1-1	TGCGCCAGCAGCCCCGACAGGGTTAGGGACACTGAAGCTTTCTTT	CASSPDRVRDTEAFF
-	-	TRBV6-6	TRBJ1-5	TGTGCCAGCAGTTACTCAGGGGCCCGTGGCAATCAGCCCCAGCATTTT	CASSYSGARGNQPQHF
-	-	TRBV7-2	TRBJ2-1	TGTGCCAGCAGCTTAGTGGCCCGGGGGCCACTTACTGACAATGAGCAGTTCTTC	CASSLVARGPLTDNEQFF
TRBD1	-	TRBV2	TRBJ1-1	TGTGCCACCCACAGGGGGGTTAACACTGAAGCTTTCTTT	CATHRGVNTEAFF
TRBD2	-	TRBV10-3	TRBJ2-3	TGTGCCATCGAAGCGGGGGGACCTACAGATACGCAGTATTTT	CAIEAGGPTDTQYF
-	-	TRBV30	TRBJ1-4	TGTGCCTGGACCGGGACCGATTATTTTGAAAAACTGTTTTTT	CAWTGTDYFEKLFF
-	-	TRBV4-1	TRBJ1-2	TGCGCCAGCAGCCAAGATCGAGGACAGCTCTATGGCTACACCTTC	CASSQDRGQLYGYTF
TRBD1	few	TRBV19	TRBJ1-1	TGTGCCAGTAGGATGAAACCGGGACAGAAGAACACTGAAGCTTTCTTT	CASRMKPGQKNTEAFF
-	few	TRBV18	TRBJ1-1	TGTGCCAGCTCCCCGGTAGGTGGTGGCTTGAACACTGAAGCTTTCTTT	CASSPVGGGLNTEAFF
-	-	TRBV2	TRBJ1-5	TGTGCCAGCAGGTCGGGGCTTAGCAATCAGCCCCAGCATTTT	CASRSGLSNQPQHF
-	-	TRBV5-1	TRBJ2-5	TGCGCCAGCAGCTTGGCTGCGTCGACAACAGAGACCCAGTACTTC	CASSLAASTTETQYF
-	-	TRBV19	TRBJ1-4	TGTGCCAGTAGTATTGGGGACACAGCTAATGAAAAACTGTTTTTT	CASSIGDTANEKLFF
-	once	TRBV5-1	TRBJ2-3	TGCGCCAGCAGCTTGGGAGTTGCGGGGGCCAGCACAGATACGCAGTATTTT	CASSLGVAGASTDTQYF
-	-	TRBV4-2	TRBJ1-2	TGTGCCAGCAGCCTCAGGGGCGGCTACACCTTC	CASSLRGGYTF
-	-	TRBV6-6	TRBJ1-2	TGTGCCAGCAGTTATTCTCCGCGGGGGGGCATAGGCTACACCTTC	CASSYSPRGGIGYTF
-	once	TRBV4-3	TRBJ2-3	TGCGCCAGCAGCCAAGAGCTGGACCCGGGTATAGGCACAGATACGCAGTATTTT	CASSQELDPGIGTDTQYF
TRBD1	few	TRBV19	TRBJ1-1	TGTGCCAGTAGGGACGGACAGGGAGGTGAGGCTGAAGCTTTCTTT	CASRDGQGGEAEAFF
-	-	TRBV27	TRBJ2-7	TGTGCCAGCAGTGGGGGGAGTGGGGCCTACGAGCAGTACTTC	CASSGGSGAYEQYF
-	-	TRBV27	TRBJ2-1	TGTGCCAGCAGTTTAAGGGGACCGCGTCTGTTCTTC	CASSLRGPRLFF
TRBD2	once	TRBV7-6	TRBJ2-4	TGTGCCAGCAGCTCCGGGGGGTCCAAGAACATTCAGTACTTC	CASSSGGSKNIQYF
TRBD2	-	TRBV7-2	TRBJ2-7	TGTGCCAGCAGCCGAAGGACTAGCGGGGGCCCGCACGAGCAGTACTTC	CASSRRTSGGPHEQYF
-	-	TRBV4-1	TRBJ1-2	TGCGCCAGCAGCCCCCGGTCTTGGCGGGGGGACTATGGCTACACCTTC	CASSPRSWRGDYGYTF
-	once	TRBV7-6	TRBJ2-5	TGTGCCAGCAGCCCGACAGGCCTGCAAGAGACCCAGTACTTC	CASSPTGLQETQYF
-	-	TRBV13	TRBJ1-5	TGTGCCAGCAGCTCCAGGGATCTTAGCAATCAGCCCCAGCATTTT	CASSSRDLSNQPQHF
TRBD2	few	TRBV29-1	TRBJ2-7	TGCAGCGTTGAATCCACTGGGGGGGTTGAGCAGTACTTC	CSVESTGGVEQYF
TRBD1	-	TRBV11-3	TRBJ1-1	TGTGCCAGCAAACGGGACAGGGCAAACACTGAAGCTTTCTTT	CASKRDRANTEAFF
-	once	TRBV15	TRBJ2-1	TGTGCCACCAGCAGAGATCGGAGTGAGCAGTTCTTC	CATSRDRSEQFF
TRBD2	-	TRBV7-2	TRBJ2-7	TGTGCCAGCAGTTATCGGACTAGCGGGGGCCCTATAGGGCACGAGCAGTACTTC	CASSYRTSGGPIGHEQYF
-	-	TRBV11-2	TRBJ1-2	TGTGCCAGCAGCTCTTATCATGGCTACACCTTC	CASSSYHGYTF
-	-	TRBV7-2	TRBJ2-3	TGTGCCAGCAGCTTAGTAGGCGGGGTGAGCACAGATACGCAGTATTTT	CASSLVGGVSTDTQYF
TRBD2	-	TRBV4-3	TRBJ2-7	TGCGCCAGCAGCCAGATCCGGGGGGGAGGGTTTGTGGACGAGCAGTACTTC	CASSQIRGGGFVDEQYF
TRBD2	-	TRBV19	TRBJ2-5	TGTGCCAGTAGTGGGGAGGGGAGGTACCAAGAGACCCAGTACTTC	CASSGEGRYQETQYF